A selection of T cell receptor beta chains follows, all from one sample in a study of T cells after yellow fever vaccination. MiXCR, applied by TCRdb to the 5' RACE reads, yields one record per CDR3 protein. The table records roughly 520,000 distinct CDR3 sequences, 21% of them present only once. Sequencing used PBMCs, obtained roughly 20 days after the first yellow fever vaccination. These receptors originate from a man between 18 and 29 years old who received the YFV17D yellow fever vaccine. The CDR3 runs from the conserved cysteine through the conserved F or W. Each record gives: V gene, D gene, J gene, clone size, CDR3 DNA, CDR3 protein. The D gene is left open where the match is weak. Expanded clones get a size class; other rows say once, few or many, or leave the size out.

v_gene: TRBV7-2
d_gene: TRBD1
j_gene: TRBJ1-5
abundance: NA
CDR3nt: TGTGCCAGCAGCCTACAGGGGTCGTTTCAGCCCCAGCATTTT
CDR3aa: CASSLQGSFQPQHF

v_gene: TRBV28
d_gene: NA
j_gene: TRBJ2-3
abundance: few
CDR3nt: TGTGCCAGCATCGGGACAGATACGCAGTATTTT
CDR3aa: CASIGTDTQYF

v_gene: TRBV6-5
d_gene: NA
j_gene: TRBJ2-3
abundance: NA
CDR3nt: TGTGCCAGCAGTTACGGGGTGAACACAGATACGCAGTATTTT
CDR3aa: CASSYGVNTDTQYF

v_gene: TRBV12-3/TRBV12-4
d_gene: NA
j_gene: TRBJ2-2
abundance: NA
CDR3nt: TGTGCCAGCAGTTTAAGAGTAAGCGAAGTGAACACCGGGGAGCTGTTTTTT
CDR3aa: CASSLRVSEVNTGELFF

v_gene: TRBV29-1
d_gene: TRBD1
j_gene: TRBJ1-2
abundance: NA
CDR3nt: TGCAGCGTTGAAGGACAGGGGGGCAGCCGCTATGGCTACACCTTC
CDR3aa: CSVEGQGGSRYGYTF

v_gene: TRBV4-1
d_gene: NA
j_gene: TRBJ1-2
abundance: few
CDR3nt: TGCGCCAGCAGCCAAGAATGGGCAGGGATCTATGGCTACACCTTC
CDR3aa: CASSQEWAGIYGYTF

v_gene: TRBV7-2
d_gene: NA
j_gene: TRBJ2-1
abundance: NA
CDR3nt: TGTGCCAGCAGCTTGGGACGTACTAGATACAATGAGCAGTTCTTC
CDR3aa: CASSLGRTRYNEQFF

v_gene: TRBV12-3/TRBV12-4
d_gene: NA
j_gene: TRBJ1-5
abundance: NA
CDR3nt: TGTGCCAGCAGTACCTCCTCTGGGGGGAGGCAGCCCCAGCATTTT
CDR3aa: CASSTSSGGRQPQHF

v_gene: TRBV29-1
d_gene: NA
j_gene: TRBJ2-7
abundance: few
CDR3nt: TGCAGCGTTGAGAGGTACACCTTGGGAGAGCAGTACTTC
CDR3aa: CSVERYTLGEQYF

v_gene: TRBV7-8
d_gene: TRBD1
j_gene: TRBJ1-4
abundance: NA
CDR3nt: TGTGCCAGCAGCTTCCGGGACAGGGGAGTTGCTAATGAAAAACTGTTTTTT
CDR3aa: CASSFRDRGVANEKLFF

v_gene: TRBV14
d_gene: NA
j_gene: TRBJ2-3
abundance: NA
CDR3nt: TGTGCCAGCAGCCAAGATAACACAGATACGCAGTATTTT
CDR3aa: CASSQDNTDTQYF

v_gene: TRBV25-1
d_gene: TRBD1
j_gene: TRBJ2-2
abundance: few
CDR3nt: TGTGCCAGCAGTTGGGACAGCGGGGAGCTGTTTTTT
CDR3aa: CASSWDSGELFF

v_gene: TRBV7-9
d_gene: TRBD1
j_gene: TRBJ1-6
abundance: few
CDR3nt: TGTGCCAGCAGCGAACAGGGGGCTTGGGATCCCCTCCACTTT
CDR3aa: CASSEQGAWDPLHF

v_gene: TRBV27
d_gene: TRBD1
j_gene: TRBJ1-5
abundance: few
CDR3nt: TGTGCCAGCAGATCGGGCCAGACAGGGGCCCAGCATTTT
CDR3aa: CASRSGQTGAQHF

v_gene: TRBV2
d_gene: TRBD2
j_gene: TRBJ2-5
abundance: NA
CDR3nt: TGTGCCAGCACCCTTAACCGACTAGCGGGGCAAGAGACCCAGTACTTC
CDR3aa: CASTLNRLAGQETQYF

v_gene: TRBV7-9
d_gene: NA
j_gene: TRBJ1-4
abundance: once
CDR3nt: TGTGCCAGCAGCCAAACTCGACGGGATGAAAAACTGTTTTTT
CDR3aa: CASSQTRRDEKLFF

v_gene: TRBV29-1
d_gene: NA
j_gene: TRBJ2-3
abundance: NA
CDR3nt: TGCAGCGTTGAGTTAGAGCGCAGGCGGGATTTT
CDR3aa: CSVELERRRDF

v_gene: TRBV10-3
d_gene: TRBD1
j_gene: TRBJ1-1
abundance: few
CDR3nt: TGTGCCATCAGTGGACAGGGGCTAGTCGCTGAAGCTTTCTTT
CDR3aa: CAISGQGLVAEAFF

v_gene: TRBV5-6
d_gene: NA
j_gene: TRBJ2-3
abundance: NA
CDR3nt: TGTGCCAGCAGCCCCGGGCTCCTCGGCACAGATACGCAGTATTTT
CDR3aa: CASSPGLLGTDTQYF

v_gene: TRBV7-2
d_gene: NA
j_gene: TRBJ2-1
abundance: NA
CDR3nt: TGTGCCAGCACCCCAGGTAGCGTTAGGTACAATGAGCAGTTCTTC
CDR3aa: CASTPGSVRYNEQFF

v_gene: TRBV19
d_gene: TRBD1
j_gene: TRBJ1-1
abundance: few
CDR3nt: TGTGCCAGTAGTAAGGTACCACAGGGGACTGAAGCTTTCTTT
CDR3aa: CASSKVPQGTEAFF

v_gene: TRBV7-9
d_gene: NA
j_gene: TRBJ1-3
abundance: few
CDR3nt: TGTGCCAGCAGCTCCGGGATGGGAAACACCATATATTTT
CDR3aa: CASSSGMGNTIYF

v_gene: TRBV28
d_gene: NA
j_gene: TRBJ2-6
abundance: NA
CDR3nt: TGTGCCAGCAGTGTACAGGCTTCTGGGGCCAACGTCCTGACTTTC
CDR3aa: CASSVQASGANVLTF